Following are 32 T cell receptor beta chains from one sample sequenced in a study of blood T cells in healthy people across ages. Through a sample-barcoded 5' primer and a J-beta primer mix, a second PCR was run for about 7 to 12 cycles. Each CDR3 protein is one row after TCRdb ran MiXCR on the 5' RACE reads. The table includes roughly 900,000 distinct CDR3 sequences, approximately 49% detected once. The sequencing input was blood. Source of these receptors: a man aged 30 to 39 in good health.

The J gene is TRBJ2-1, the V gene TRBV20-1, with 11 bases fitting TRBD2. Trimming took 3 bases from V and 6 from J; bases not matched to a gene: 7. This CDR3 has 15 amino acids. Germline loops: CDR1 DFQATT, CDR2 SNEGSKA (reference sequence). CDR3 nucleotide sequence: TGCAGTGCTAGTCCCACTAGCGGGGGCCGCAATGAGCAGTTCTTC. This translates into CSASPTSGGRNEQFF.

This clonotype came up once. V and J are TRBV25-1 and TRBJ2-5; D may correspond to TRBD1 or TRBD2 (5 bases each). V was pared by 6 bases and J by 11 bases, with 22 bases between. This CDR3 spans 14 amino acids. Germline V lookup: CDR1 MGHDK, CDR2 SYGVNS. CDR3 DNA: TGTGCCAGCAGGGGTGGGGGTTCCTACAATGAGCAGTACTTC. This translates into CASRGGGSYNEQYF. The full variable domain, its missing parts supplied by reference TRBV25-1 and TRBJ2-5, is EADIYQTPRYLVIGTGKKITLECSQTMGHDKMYWYQQDPGMELHLIHYSYGVNSTEKGDLSSESTVSRIRTEHFPLTLESARPSHTSQYLCASRGGGSYNEQYFGPGTRLLVL.

This clonotype was observed a few times. The V gene is TRBV6-1, the J gene TRBJ1-4; 11 positions match TRBD1. Per the germline V gene, CDR1 is MNHNS and CDR2 is SASEGT. The CDR3 is made up of 18 amino acids. V gave up 7 bases and J gave up 0 bases; unmatched junction bases: 10. The CDR3 is CASNRQGQGDATNEKLFF. The DNA of the CDR3 is TGTGCCAGCAACCGACAGGGACAGGGGGATGCAACTAATGAAAAACTGTTTTTT.

This clonotype has only a few counts. This chain joins TRBV5-1 and TRBJ2-4; 10 nucleotides match TRBD1. CDR3 length: 13 amino acids. Germline CDR1 reads SGHRS; CDR2 reads YFSETQ. V dropped 4 bases and J dropped 14; count of bases not matched to a gene: 9. The CDR3 reads CASSAGRDRGKYF. CDR3 in DNA: TGCGCCAGCAGCGCTGGCCGGGACAGGGGAAAGTACTTC. Full variable domain (rest looked up from reference TRBV5-1 and TRBJ2-4): KAGVTQTPRYLIKTRGQQVTLSCSPISGHRSVSWYQQTPGQGLQFLFEYFSETQRNKGNFPGRFSGRQFSNSRSEMNVSTLELGDSALYLCASSAGRDRGKYFGAGTRLSVL.

This clonotype was picked up a small number of times. Germline and junction disagree at one end, which may indicate a read error. The chain has TRBV5-1 and TRBJ1-1; possibly TRBD1 for D (6 bases). The CDR3 extends over 14 amino acids. The germline V gene encodes CDR1 SGHRS and CDR2 YFSETQ. Here the CDR3 DNA reads TGTGCCAGCAGTCCCGGGGGGGCCAACACTGAAGCTTTCTTT. Translated: CASSPGGANTEAFF.

This clonotype was recorded at least ten times. This CDR3 reads CASSVQGTDTQYF. CDR3 coding DNA: TGTGCCAGCAGCGTCCAGGGGACAGATACGCAGTATTTT. The rearrangement joins TRBV9 to TRBJ2-3, with D possibly matching TRBD1 (6 bases). The germline V gene encodes CDR1 SGDLS and CDR2 YYNGEE. Trimming took off 2 bases at V and 3 bases at J, with 7 bases between the two ends. The CDR3 runs to 13 residues. Supplemented by reference TRBV9 and TRBJ2-3, the full variable domain reads DSGVTQTPKHLITATGQRVTLRCSPRSGDLSVYWYQQSLDQGLQFLIQYYNGEERAKGNILERFSAQQFPDLHSELNLSSLELGDSALYFCASSVQGTDTQYFGPGTRLTVL.

J is TRBJ1-1 and V is TRBV28; TRBD1 aligns across 7 bases. V shed 6 bases, J shed 4 bases, and the junction held 5 bases outside the gene matches. Germline CDR1 and CDR2: MDHEN and SYDVKM. This CDR3 contains 13 residues. In DNA form, the CDR3 reads TGTGCCAGCAGCTTTAGGGGGCCCACTGAAGCTTTCTTT. Its protein product is CASSFRGPTEAFF.

In this sample, this clonotype turned up a few times. The chain recombines TRBV2 with TRBJ1-1; D gene unclear. The CDR3 loop spans 12 amino acids. The germline gives CDR1 SNHLY, CDR2 FYNNEI. V shed 3 bases and J shed 8 bases, with 10 bases lying between them. The CDR3 nucleotides read TGTGCCAGCAGTGAGGTGGTGGGGGAAGCTTTCTTT. It yields the protein CASSEVVGEAFF.

V gene TRBV20-1 combines with J gene TRBJ2-7, with 7 positions matching TRBD1. Germline V gene lookup returns CDR1 DFQATT and CDR2 SNEGSKA (reference sequence). The V gene end was trimmed by 2 bases and the J gene end by 2 bases; junction bases not matched to a gene: 9. CDR3 size: 15 residues. The CDR3 coding sequence is TGCAGTGCTAGATCGTTCCAGGGGGATACCTACGAGCAGTACTTC. This codes for CSARSFQGDTYEQYF.

This clonotype appeared many times. The chain carries TRBV5-1 and TRBJ1-5, with D unclear. The CDR3 is 16 amino acids. Trimming stripped 4 bases from V and 0 bases from J, with 14 bases between. Germline CDR1 reads SGHRS; CDR2 reads YFSETQ. The chain's CDR3 is CASSPEPVFSNQPQHF. The DNA for the CDR3 is TGCGCCAGCAGCCCGGAACCAGTTTTTAGCAATCAGCCCCAGCATTTT.

The rearrangement uses TRBV27 and TRBJ2-1, with TRBD1 matching 8 bases. Trimming removed 3 bases from V and 5 bases from J; junction bases left unmatched: 6. Germline V gives CDR1 MNHEY, CDR2 SMNVEV (reference sequence). CDR3 size: 15 residues. In DNA, the CDR3 is TGTGCCAGCAGTTTGAGGACAGGGTCCCACAATGAGCAGTTCTTC. Its translation: CASSLRTGSHNEQFF.

This clonotype was seen a single time. DNA for the CDR3: TGCGCCAGCAGCTCGGGACAAAGGGGGCGTTCCTACGAGCAGTACTTC. It specifies CASSSGQRGRSYEQYF. This chain joins TRBV5-1 and TRBJ2-7, with 7 nucleotides matching TRBD1. CDR1 and CDR2 from the germline V gene are SGHRS and YFSETQ. Germline trimming cut 3 bases from V and 1 base from J; bases unmatched to any gene: 10. This CDR3 contains 16 residues.

This clonotype was observed a few times. The chain has TRBV6-2 or TRBV6-3 and TRBJ2-7; unclear D gene. Looked up from germline, CDR1 is MNHEY and CDR2 is SVGEGT. CDR3 length equals 13 residues. Between the trimmed V and J ends, which lost 3 bases and 6 bases, there was a span of 12 bases. CDR3 in amino acids: CASSYVPSPEQYF. The CDR3 nucleotides are TGTGCCAGCAGTTATGTTCCGTCTCCCGAGCAGTACTTC.

This clonotype came up many times. The chain links TRBV6-1 to TRBJ2-1; D ambiguous. The V end was cut by 6 bases, the J end by 5 bases, with 14 bases between. From germline, CDR1 is MNHNS and CDR2 SASEGT. The CDR3 covers 14 residues. The CDR3 nucleotides are TGTGCCAGCAGCCGAGACCCAATAAACAATGAGCAGTTCTTC. It specifies CASSRDPINNEQFF.

This clonotype was recorded at least ten times. The genes are TRBV29-1 and TRBJ2-3, with 8 nucleotides matching TRBD2. Germline-derived CDR1 and CDR2 are SQVTM and ANQGSEA. Trimming removed 5 bases from V and 4 bases from J; junction bases left unmatched: 5. The CDR3 is 13 residues long. For the CDR3, the DNA is TGCAGCGTTCTGGCGGGGGGTGCAGATACGCAGTATTTT. Protein product: CSVLAGGADTQYF.

The CDR3 here is CSARGALAGGQRTDTQYF. CDR3 coding DNA: TGCAGTGCTAGGGGGGCTCTAGCGGGGGGCCAAAGGACAGATACGCAGTATTTT. This chain connects TRBV20-1 to TRBJ2-3, with TRBD2 identical over 11 bases. The CDR3 covers 18 residues. Per the germline V gene, CDR1 is DFQATT and CDR2 is SNEGSKA (reference sequence). Trimming took 3 bases from V and 3 from J; bases not matched to a gene: 14.

This clonotype showed up many times. The rearrangement uses TRBV29-1 and TRBJ2-3; 9 nucleotides match TRBD1. V shed 4 bases, J shed 4 bases, and the junction held 6 bases outside the gene matches. Germline loops: CDR1 SQVTM, CDR2 ANQGSEA. The CDR3 runs 14 residues. CDR3 in DNA: TGCAGCGTTGCGGGACAGGGTACCGCAGATACGCAGTATTTT. It translates to CSVAGQGTADTQYF.

V is TRBV27 and J is TRBJ2-5, with TRBD1 matching 8 bases. V lost 5 bases and J lost 2; bases outside the gene matches: 4. The CDR3 covers 14 residues. CDR1 MNHEY and CDR2 SMNVEV come from the germline V gene (reference sequence). CDR3 nucleotides: TGTGCCAGCAGTATAGGGACAGGACAAGAGACCCAGTACTTC. This gives the protein CASSIGTGQETQYF.

The chain links TRBV2 to TRBJ2-5; 9 nucleotides line up with TRBD1. After removal of 5 bases from V and 4 bases from J, the junction contained 5 bases not matched to a gene. In germline, CDR1 is SNHLY, CDR2 FYNNEI. This CDR3 is 14 amino acids long. CDR3 coding DNA: TGTGCCAGCAGTTCCTGGGACAGGGTAGAGACCCAGTACTTC. Translated, it gives CASSSWDRVETQYF. Full variable domain (remainder filled in from reference TRBV2 and TRBJ2-5): EPEVTQTPSHQVTQMGQEVILRCVPISNHLYFYWYRQILGQKVEFLVSFYNNEISEKSEIFDDQFSVERPDGSNFTLKIRSTKLEDSAMYFCASSSWDRVETQYFGPGTRLLVL.

This sequence joins TRBV10-3 and TRBJ2-5; 11 nucleotides line up with TRBD2. After removal of 8 bases from V and 11 bases from J, the junction contained 7 bases not matched to a gene. CDR1 is ENHRY and CDR2 is SYGVKD in the germline V gene. The CDR3 is 12 residues long. The CDR3 DNA reads TGTGCCATCGGCGGTAGCGGGGGGGAGCAGTACTTC. Translating gives CAIGGSGGEQYF.

CDR3 sequence reads: CASSDGEMNTEAFF. As DNA, the CDR3 is TGTGCCAGCAGTGACGGGGAGATGAACACTGAAGCTTTCTTT. This chain uses TRBV6-1 with TRBJ1-1; D not resolved. The CDR3 extends over 14 amino acids. Trimming removed 3 bases from V and 0 bases from J, with 8 bases in between. Germline V lookup: CDR1 MNHNS, CDR2 SASEGT.

This clonotype was counted between two and nine times. The V and J genes are TRBV10-3 and TRBJ1-1, with TRBD1 identical over 9 bases. J gave up 0 bases and V 6 bases, and 2 bases lay outside the gene matches. The CDR3 extends over 14 amino acids. Germline V gives CDR1 ENHRY, CDR2 SYGVKD. The DNA for the CDR3 is TGTGCCATCAGCGGGACAGGGATGAACACTGAAGCTTTCTTT. Its protein is CAISGTGMNTEAFF.

This clonotype was seen many times. V is TRBV27 and J is TRBJ1-2, with TRBD1 identical over 8 bases. V shed 6 bases and J 4 bases; nucleotides not matched to a gene: 4. The CDR3 consists of 13 residues. Germline V gene lookup returns CDR1 MNHEY and CDR2 SMNVEV (reference sequence). CDR3 sequence reads: CASSLTGGYGYTF. CDR3 bases: TGTGCCAGCAGCTTAACAGGGGGCTATGGCTACACCTTC.

CDR3 in amino acids: CASSTGYGMNTEAFF. CDR3 sequence (DNA): TGTGCCTCTTCAACAGGTTATGGAATGAACACTGAAGCTTTCTTT. The J gene is TRBJ1-1, the V gene TRBV7-9; TRBD1 is a possible D gene (5 bases). V gave up 11 bases and J gave up 0 bases, with 19 bases separating them. The germline V gene encodes CDR1 SEHNR and CDR2 FQNEAQ (reference sequence). This CDR3 has 15 residues.

V is TRBV10-3 and J is TRBJ2-1; possibly TRBD1 for D (6 bases). Trimming stripped 6 bases from V and 5 bases from J, with 17 bases between. The CDR3 runs 15 residues. Germline V lookup: CDR1 ENHRY, CDR2 SYGVKD. The CDR3 bases are TGTGCCATCAGCTCAACAGGGTCCCCCAACAATGAGCAGTTCTTC. It yields the protein CAISSTGSPNNEQFF.

The chain is built from TRBV28 and TRBJ2-7, with TRBD1 as a possible D gene (6 bases). V lost 5 bases to trimming and J lost 3 bases, with 14 bases between them. This CDR3 spans 14 amino acids. CDR1 and CDR2 (germline): MDHEN, SYDVKM. The CDR3 DNA follows: TGTGCCAGCAGTCAACAGGGTACTAGCTACGAGCAGTACTTC. Its protein product is CASSQQGTSYEQYF.

In this sample, this clonotype turned up a few times. The V call is TRBV5-1, the J call TRBJ1-1; D unresolved. The CDR3 is 15 amino acids. Trimming took 0 bases from V and 0 from J, leaving 9 bases between them. CDR1 and CDR2 (germline): SGHRS, YFSETQ. The CDR3 reads CASSLAWAMNTEAFF. In nucleotides, the CDR3 is TGCGCCAGCAGCTTGGCCTGGGCGATGAACACTGAAGCTTTCTTT.

The V gene is TRBV6-5, the J gene TRBJ2-4; the D is unclear. The CDR3 has 16 amino acids. V was trimmed by 0 bases and J by 0 bases, leaving 9 bases between them. Germline-derived CDR1 and CDR2 are MNHEY and SVGAGI. DNA of the CDR3: TGTGCCAGCAGTTACTCGATTAACGTAGCCAAAAACATTCAGTACTTC. Translating gives CASSYSINVAKNIQYF.

The chain employs TRBV5-1 and TRBJ2-3, with D unresolved. Germline-derived CDR1 and CDR2 are SGHRS and YFSETQ. The ends were cut back, 0 bases at V and 4 bases at J, with 15 bases in the middle. The CDR3 has 16 amino acids. CDR3 in amino acids: CASSLGVSDYADTQYF. The CDR3 DNA reads TGCGCCAGCAGCTTGGGGGTCTCCGATTACGCAGATACGCAGTATTTT.

The rearrangement uses TRBV20-1 and TRBJ2-5, with D unclear. The ends were cut back, 0 bases at V and 11 bases at J, with 10 bases in the middle. This CDR3 has 11 amino acids. CDR1 is DFQATT and CDR2 is SNEGSKA in the germline V gene (reference sequence). The CDR3 DNA sequence: TGCAGTGCTAGAGATCCAGAGGAGCAGTACTTC. This encodes CSARDPEEQYF.

The J gene is TRBJ1-1, the V gene TRBV4-1, with 8 positions matching TRBD1. CDR3 size: 17 residues. V was clipped by 8 bases and J by 0 bases; unmatched bases: 14. The germline V gene has CDR1 MGHRA and CDR2 YSYEKL. CDR3 residues: CASAPLPTGVMNTEAFF. DNA of the CDR3: TGCGCCAGCGCCCCATTACCGACAGGGGTGATGAACACTGAAGCTTTCTTT.

This chain links TRBV5-5 with TRBJ1-1; 8 bases match TRBD1. Germline V gives CDR1 SGHKS, CDR2 YYEKEE (reference sequence). After removal of 2 bases from V and 8 bases from J, the junction contained 8 bases not matched to a gene. The CDR3 consists of 14 residues. CDR3 nucleotides: TGTGCCAGCAGCTTCAGGGCAGGGGGCTGGGAAGCTTTCTTT. Translated: CASSFRAGGWEAFF. Complete variable domain (other parts from reference TRBV5-5 and TRBJ1-1): DAGVTQSPTHLIKTRGQQVTLRCSPISGHKSVSWYQQVLGQGPQFIFQYYEKEERGRGNFPDRFSARQFPNYSSELNVNALLLGDSALYLCASSFRAGGWEAFFGQGTRLTVV.